This T cell receptor (beta chain) stems from a study of control samples from healthy donors and cancer patients (dated by TCRdb to about 2020). According to the germline V gene, CDR1 reads MRHNA and CDR2 reads SNTAGT. Spanning cysteine to phenylalanine, the CDR3 consists of 13 amino acids. Of the read, only the CDR3 DNA is kept; its 39 bases are in frame from base 1. The junction shows trimming of 10 bases on V and 5 bases on J, plus 14 bases between the germline ends. Libraries came from the immunoSEQ multiplex PCR assay. TCRdb obtained this table from immuneACCESS and retained in-frame rearrangements with V and J assigned. These tables miss some clones; where compared with another copy, unresolved V genes account for less than half of the shortfall, and the remainder is unexplained. The table for this sample lists 70,000 to 85,000 clones; 91% of them were counted only once. The ten largest account for roughly a sixth of the sample.

With respect to this clone: The antigen it recognizes is unknown. No per-base quality is available; no much larger clone lies one base away.

Sequences were obtained from blood. In this chain, TRBV6-4 is recombined with TRBJ2-2; the D gene assignment is ambiguous. The receptor's source is a man aged 45-65 years in good health. The DNA sequence is given as TGTGCCACCTCCCTATCCGGGACCGGGGAGCTGTTTTTT. Its amino acids are CATSLSGTGELFF.